This T cell receptor beta chain was sequenced in a study of shared clonotypes between healthy human individuals. This CDR3 has 18 amino acids. Trimming left V 3 bases short and J 0 bases short, with 15 bases between. Germline CDR1 KGHSH, CDR2 LQKENI. The data were produced by immunoSEQ multiplex PCR, yet TCRdb's version contains in-frame clones alone and is incomplete. The sample holds about 990,000 clones, 75% to 80% seen once. The sequence came from a young man in good health. Some clones in this sample may be carry-over from other donors' samples. The V call is TRBV18, the J call TRBJ2-6, with D perhaps TRBD1 (6 bases). The sequencing input was memory CD4+ T cells from PBMCs. Subset defined: CD45RA-negative fraction. The CDR3 nucleotides are TGTGCCAGCTCACCCCGAGGGGGAGCGTCCTCTGGGGCCAACGTCCTGACTTTC. This gives the protein CASSPRGGASSGANVLTF.